A selection of T cell receptor beta chains follows, all from one sample in a study of blood T cell repertoires in COVID-19. Produced via immunoSEQ multiplex PCR; TCRdb's table is partial and in-frame only. Of a few hundred thousand clones listed, approximately 78% are singletons. Sequencing was done on a sample of peripheral blood. Source of these receptors: a woman older than 75 with COVID-19, enrolled during active disease. CDR3s include the opening cysteine and the closing phenylalanine or tryptophan. D genes are given only for firm matches. The size entry is marked missing in some rows and otherwise reads once, few, many or a size class.

size	V	J	D	CDR3	DNA
NA	TRBV28	TRBJ1-5	NA	CASRPSQGYNQPQHF	TGTGCCAGCAGACCGTCACAGGGATACAATCAGCCCCAGCATTTT
once	TRBV3-1/TRBV3-2	TRBJ1-3	NA	CASSQGARGNTIYF	TGTGCCAGCAGCCAAGGAGCGAGGGGAAACACCATATATTTT
NA	TRBV9	TRBJ2-5	TRBD1	CASSRYEGAQETQYF	TGTGCCAGCAGCCGCTATGAGGGGGCACAAGAGACCCAGTACTTC
NA	TRBV3-1/TRBV3-2	TRBJ2-1	TRBD2	CASSRRLAGGAFF	TGTGCCAGCAGCAGAAGACTAGCTGGGGGTGCGTTCTTC
NA	TRBV5-1	TRBJ1-1	TRBD1	CASSSITGGTNTEAFF	TGCGCCAGCAGCTCAATTACAGGGGGAACTAACACTGAAGCTTTCTTT
NA	TRBV28	TRBJ2-3	TRBD2	CASSPLAGAGTDTQYF	TGTGCCAGCAGTCCGTTAGCGGGAGCCGGGACAGATACGCAGTATTTT
NA	TRBV7-2	TRBJ1-6	NA	CASSLGAGLNSSPLHF	TGTGCCAGCAGCTTAGGAGCGGGGTTGAACTCTTCACCCCTCCACTTT
NA	TRBV7-9	TRBJ2-2	TRBD1	CASSLIAGGTGELFF	TGTGCCAGCAGCTTAATTGCAGGGGGTACCGGGGAGCTGTTTTTT
many	TRBV11-2	TRBJ2-7	NA	CASSLESGPSYEQYF	TGTGCCAGCAGCTTAGAGAGCGGGCCCTCCTACGAGCAGTACTTC
few	TRBV30	TRBJ1-2	NA	CAWSDQALSGNYGYTF	TGTGCCTGGAGTGACCAGGCTTTGAGTGGAAACTATGGCTACACCTTC
NA	TRBV28	TRBJ1-5	NA	CASSSTLRGGQPQHF	TGTGCCAGCAGTTCAACCCTCAGGGGTGGGCAGCCCCAGCATTTT
few	TRBV7-9	TRBJ1-2	NA	CASRRQQDGYTF	TGTGCCAGCAGGAGACAGCAAGATGGCTACACCTTC
NA	TRBV28	TRBJ2-7	NA	CASTLTNSYEQYF	TGTGCCAGCACCTTGACTAACTCCTACGAGCAGTACTTC
many	TRBV2	TRBJ2-5	NA	CASSPRTGNGETQYF	TGTGCCAGCAGTCCCCGTACAGGGAATGGAGAGACCCAGTACTTC
NA	TRBV5-1	TRBJ2-5	TRBD2	CASSYGLAGRETQYF	TGCGCCAGCAGCTACGGACTAGCGGGGAGGGAGACCCAGTACTTC
NA	TRBV4-1	TRBJ1-2	NA	CASSQDTGDTYLGSYGYTF	TGCGCCAGCAGCCAAGATACTGGGGACACTTACCTGGGGAGCTATGGCTACACCTTC
NA	TRBV5-5	TRBJ2-7	NA	CASSFSYEQYF	TGTGCCAGCAGCTTCAGCTACGAGCAGTACTTC
NA	TRBV28	TRBJ1-1	NA	CASRKPGAPNTEAFF	TGTGCCAGCAGGAAGCCAGGCGCACCGAACACTGAAGCTTTCTTT
NA	TRBV29-1	TRBJ2-3	NA	CSVEGSADTQYF	TGCAGCGTTGAGGGTAGCGCAGATACGCAGTATTTT
NA	TRBV19	TRBJ1-2	TRBD1	CASRSNRGYGYTF	TGTGCCAGTAGGTCGAACAGGGGCTATGGCTACACCTTC
NA	TRBV19	TRBJ1-5	NA	CASSFGAKWQPQHF	TGTGCCAGTAGTTTTGGGGCCAAGTGGCAGCCCCAGCATTTT
NA	TRBV7-6	TRBJ2-7	NA	CASSLEISYEQYF	TGTGCCAGCAGCTTAGAGATCAGCTACGAGCAGTACTTC
NA	TRBV5-1	TRBJ2-7	NA	CASSAGTTSSYEQYF	TGCGCCAGCAGCGCCGGGACAACTAGCTCCTACGAGCAGTACTTC
once	TRBV6-5	TRBJ1-1	TRBD1	CASSPRGGRTEAFF	TGTGCCAGCAGCCCCAGAGGGGGCAGAACTGAAGCTTTCTTT
NA	TRBV6-1	TRBJ1-2	NA	CASSDRVYGYTF	TGTGCCAGCAGTGACCGCGTCTATGGCTACACCTTC
NA	TRBV6-5	TRBJ1-2	TRBD1	CASKGQGGGSYGYTF	TGTGCCAGCAAAGGACAGGGGGGCGGTAGCTATGGCTACACCTTC
once	TRBV5-1	TRBJ2-7	TRBD1	CASSLLIGTGFGEQYF	TGCGCCAGCAGCTTGTTAATCGGGACAGGGTTCGGCGAGCAGTACTTC
few	TRBV27	TRBJ1-1	NA	CASSLVGGNTEAFF	TGTGCCAGCAGTTTAGTCGGGGGAAACACTGAAGCTTTCTTT
NA	TRBV24-1	TRBJ2-1	NA	CATSDGTLGNEQFF	TGTGCCACCAGTGATGGGACTTTAGGAAATGAGCAGTTCTTC
NA	TRBV28	TRBJ1-2	NA	CASSSSRLGGYGYTF	TGTGCCAGCAGTTCCTCCCGATTGGGAGGCTATGGCTACACCTTC
NA	TRBV9	TRBJ2-1	NA	CASSVEIAVSYNEQFF	TGTGCCAGCAGCGTAGAAATAGCGGTCTCCTACAATGAGCAGTTCTTC
NA	TRBV9	TRBJ1-3	NA	CASSVAELTGKRNTIYF	TGTGCCAGCAGCGTAGCCGAGCTTACAGGGAAGAGGAACACCATATATTTT
few	TRBV3-1/TRBV3-2	TRBJ2-7	NA	CASSHPPLGVTAPRFDSPEQYF	TGTGCCAGCAGCCACCCCCCCTTGGGTGTCACCGCCCCGAGGTTTGATAGTCCCGAGCAGTACTTC
NA	TRBV18	TRBJ2-1	NA	CASSLGEQFF	TGTGCCAGCTCACTCGGGGAGCAGTTCTTC
NA	TRBV12-5	TRBJ1-1	TRBD1	CASGLAETGPGEAFF	TGTGCTAGTGGTTTGGCAGAGACAGGGCCAGGTGAAGCTTTCTTT
NA	TRBV24-1	TRBJ2-1	TRBD2	CATSDWGGKAGNNADEQFF	TGTGCCACCAGTGATTGGGGGGGTAAAGCAGGAAATAATGCTGATGAGCAGTTCTTC
NA	TRBV5-1	TRBJ1-1	NA	CASSLEAVGGTEAFF	TGCGCCAGCAGCTTGGAGGCTGTGGGGGGCACTGAAGCTTTCTTT
NA	TRBV5-1	TRBJ1-1	NA	CASSLNGQNTEAFF	TGCGCCAGCAGCTTGAATGGACAGAACACTGAAGCTTTCTTT
few	TRBV2	TRBJ1-2	NA	CAGQADAYGYTF	TGTGCCGGCCAGGCCGACGCCTATGGCTACACCTTC
NA	TRBV19	TRBJ1-5	NA	CASSTMVSQPQHF	TGTGCCAGTAGCACGATGGTTAGCCAGCCCCAGCATTTT
NA	TRBV3-1/TRBV3-2	TRBJ1-2	NA	CASSQDRGRGFYGYTF	TGTGCCAGCAGCCAAGATCGGGGCAGGGGCTTCTATGGCTACACCTTC
NA	TRBV18	TRBJ1-2	NA	CASSPGQQVYGYTF	TGTGCCAGCTCCCCCGGACAGCAGGTATATGGCTACACCTTC
NA	TRBV5-1	TRBJ2-3	NA	CASSLRGAGLTDTQYF	TGCGCCAGCAGCTTGAGGGGCGCGGGGCTGACAGATACGCAGTATTTT
NA	TRBV28	TRBJ2-3	NA	CASSFERNTQYF	TGTGCCAGCAGTTTTGAGCGGAATACGCAGTATTTT
NA	TRBV10-3	TRBJ1-1	TRBD1	CAISESEGANTEAFF	TGTGCCATCAGTGAGTCGGAGGGGGCTAACACTGAAGCTTTCTTT
NA	TRBV2	TRBJ1-4	TRBD1	CASSGDRGRGKLFF	TGTGCCAGCAGTGGGGACAGGGGGCGGGGGAAACTGTTTTTT